What follows is one T cell receptor beta chain and its context. The table lists this clone with a count of one. The antigen it recognizes is unknown. The sample holds no much larger clone one base away, and base qualities are not on file. The data are from a study of blood T cell repertoires in COVID-19 (dated by TCRdb to 2018 to 2021). Regarding the study in general: Samples covering the acute and convalescent phases of COVID-19 were provided by collaborators in the United States, Italy and Spain. A de-identified subject ID, COVID-19 status, age in years and sex were almost always included in the sample metadata. Subjects who had been exposed to COVID-19, were actively infected with it, or had recovered from it provided the deeply sampled blood TCRbeta repertoires that made up the dataset. The repertoires were released in a freely available public database meant as a resource for research on the immune response to SARS-CoV-2. Samples came from the ongoing ImmuneRACE study (first 160 participants) plus 1,254 subjects from 6 global collaborators. The material from the prospective study consisted of cDNA or gDNA derived from T cells, B-cell-depleted T cells, or PBMCs. Where available, HLA class I and class II types were taken from metadata supplied by the sample provider and were not determined by assay-based typing.

The germline V gene encodes CDR1 MNHEY and CDR2 SVGAGI. There are 14 amino acids in the CDR3, from cysteine to phenylalanine inclusive. CDR3 DNA is the only sequence kept; it has 42 bases, read in frame from the first base. V is cut by 8 bases and J by 5 bases, and the space between the germline ends is 15 bases. The immunoSEQ Assay, a bias-controlled multiplex PCR, was used to amplify TCRbeta CDR3 regions from genomic DNA. The source study handled its data this way. Within the assay, amplification of reference gene primers was used to estimate how many nucleated cells each sample contained. To quantify the absolute abundance of each unique TCRbeta CDR3 rearrangement, sequence reads were collapsed and filtered. For each sample, productive Simpson clonality was calculated by taking the square root of Simpson's diversity index across productive rearrangements. Drawn from immuneACCESS, this table holds only the in-frame rearrangements with V and J called that TCRdb kept. Clones are partly lost; checked studies trace under half to an unresolved V gene and leave the rest unexplained. V and J calls and clone size come straight from that table; D and trimming were deduced from the DNA. In all, the sample holds 150,000 to 200,000 clones, and 70% to 85% of those were seen once. 7% of the sample belongs to the ten largest clones.

Study-level results and caveats: The amount of clinical and demographic metadata varied by source and participant and was provided uncurated.

One collaborating source in Seattle enrolled patients during active infection and followed them longitudinally through the course of disease. Each collaborating institution followed its own protocols to collect whole blood in K2EDTA tubes. Collaborator samples were shipped for TCRbeta analysis as frozen whole blood, isolated PBMCs, or DNA extracted from either sample type. The TCR originated in a woman aged 40 to 50 with COVID-19, enrolled during active disease. The chain uses TRBV6-5 and TRBJ2-2; the D segment could be TRBD2, given 6 matching bases. Sequenced input: peripheral blood. The CDR3 is CASGRDFGTGELFF. The nucleotide sequence is TGTGCCAGCGGACGGGACTTTGGAACCGGGGAGCTGTTTTTT.